The 22 T cell receptor beta chains given below trace back to one sample, sequenced in a study of CD8 T cells in ankylosing spondylitis. General study results and limits: In ankylosing spondylitis blood, a motif of 7 to 9 highly homologous TCR beta variants appeared characteristic.

Via MiXCR, TCRdb re-called the 5' RACE reads, giving one row per CDR3 protein. The sample includes about 750,000 distinct CDR3 sequences, roughly 19% of them seen just once. These receptors lack a known antigen. The sample taken for sequencing was blood, either unsorted or a sorted T cell fraction (not recorded which). These receptors originate from a male donor with ankylosing spondylitis.

This chain connects TRBV7-2 to TRBJ2-7; possibly TRBD2 for D (5 bases). V gave up 1 base and J gave up 4 bases, with 14 bases separating them. There are 15 residues in the CDR3. Germline CDR1 reads SGHTA; CDR2 reads FQGNSA. The CDR3 region is CASSLGERRLYEQYF. The CDR3 DNA reads as TGTGCCAGCAGCTTAGGGGAACGGAGGCTTTACGAGCAGTACTTC.

The chain combines TRBV3-1 with TRBJ2-1, with 8 bases identical to TRBD1. The junction had 7 bases not matched to a gene; V was cut back by 8 bases and J by 7 bases. This CDR3 is 13 amino acids long. Germline lookup yields CDR1 LGHDT and CDR2 YNNKEL (reference sequence). In DNA, the CDR3 is TGTGCCAGCGGGGGAACAGGGGGTAATGAGCAGTTCTTC. It yields the protein CASGGTGGNEQFF.

The genes are TRBV4-3 and TRBJ1-6; D gene ambiguous. CDR3 size: 14 residues. V shed 1 base and J shed 8 bases, with 9 bases lying between them. CDR1 is LGHNA, CDR2 YSLEER, per germline. CDR3 DNA sequence: TGCGCCAGCAGCCAAGGAGGGAGTTATTCACCCCTCCACTTT. It encodes CASSQGGSYSPLHF.

J is TRBJ2-5 and V is TRBV6-2 or TRBV6-3; 7 bases map to TRBD2. V dropped 6 bases and J dropped 3; count of bases not matched to a gene: 10. The CDR3 totals 15 residues. The germline V gene encodes CDR1 MNHEY and CDR2 SVGEGT. CDR3: CASSGRENAKETQYF. In DNA form, the CDR3 reads TGTGCCAGCAGCGGGCGGGAGAATGCCAAAGAGACCCAGTACTTC.

The gene calls are TRBV5-1 and TRBJ2-1; a weak D match, TRBD1 (6 bases). Germline values: CDR1 SGHRS, CDR2 YFSETQ. Trimming took off 0 bases at V and 0 bases at J, with 10 bases between the two ends. This CDR3 is 16 amino acids long. CDR3 nucleotides: TGCGCCAGCAGCTTGGTTCCAGGGGTCTCCTACAATGAGCAGTTCTTC. Translated, it gives CASSLVPGVSYNEQFF.

This clonotype was recorded a few times. The J gene is TRBJ2-2, the V gene TRBV7-2; 8 bases match TRBD2. Per germline, CDR1 SGHTA and CDR2 FQGNSA. V was clipped by 1 base and J by 1 base; unmatched bases: 5. There are 17 residues in the CDR3. CDR3 in amino acids: CASSLVTSGGNTGELFF. CDR3 nucleotides: TGTGCCAGCAGCTTAGTGACCAGCGGGGGGAACACCGGGGAGCTGTTTTTT.

The sample holds many counts of this clonotype. The chain couples TRBV12-3 or TRBV12-4 to TRBJ1-1; D unclear. Trimming shortened V by 6 bases and J by 5 bases, and 10 bases separated the two germline ends. This CDR3 spans 12 amino acids. For the CDR3, the DNA is TGTGCCAGCAGCCCGTCGGTTACTGAAGCTTTCTTT. Protein product: CASSPSVTEAFF.

This clonotype was picked up a small number of times. J is TRBJ1-1 and V is TRBV6-1; D is uncertain. In germline, CDR1 is MNHNS, CDR2 SASEGT. The ends were cut back, 2 bases at V and 1 base at J, with 11 bases in the middle. CDR3 length: 15 residues. The CDR3 DNA is TGTGCCAGCAGTGAATTCCCCAGCCCGAACACTGAAGCTTTCTTT. Encoded protein: CASSEFPSPNTEAFF.

This clonotype was recorded a few times. In DNA, the CDR3 is TGCGCCAGCAGCCAAGGGGGCTTACCCGGCGTCAATGAGCAGTTCTTC. Protein sequence: CASSQGGLPGVNEQFF. This sequence joins TRBV4-3 and TRBJ2-1, with TRBD1 as a possible D gene (5 bases). V was pared by 1 base and J by 6 bases, with 16 bases between. The CDR3 loop spans 16 amino acids. From germline, CDR1 is LGHNA and CDR2 YSLEER.

A few counts support this clonotype. The J gene is TRBJ1-5, the V gene TRBV20-1, with 8 bases matching TRBD1. Germline trimming cut 3 bases from V and 3 bases from J; bases unmatched to any gene: 7. The CDR3 runs to 15 residues. Germline V gene lookup returns CDR1 DFQATT and CDR2 SNEGSKA (reference sequence). In DNA form, the CDR3 reads TGCAGTGCTAGGGACAGACAGGGGACCAATCAGCCCCAGCATTTT. This encodes CSARDRQGTNQPQHF.

This clonotype was observed at least ten times. The rearrangement uses TRBV6-1 and TRBJ1-1; D gene unclear. In germline, CDR1 is MNHNS, CDR2 SASEGT. Trimming cost V 5 bases and J 4 bases, with 14 bases left between them. This CDR3 is built from 14 residues. The CDR3 coding sequence is TGTGCCAGCAGTCAAGGAGGGTGGGGCACTGAAGCTTTCTTT. It yields the protein CASSQGGWGTEAFF.

In this sample, this clonotype turned up many times. The chain carries TRBV12-3 or TRBV12-4 and TRBJ1-1; 7 bases agree with TRBD1. This CDR3 comprises 16 residues. Trimming took 5 bases from V and 4 from J; bases not matched to a gene: 13. The CDR3, as DNA: TGTGCCAGCAGTCCAGGCCCGGGACAGCTTGCCACTGAAGCTTTCTTT. Its protein product is CASSPGPGQLATEAFF.

CDR3 coding DNA: TGCGCCAGCAGCCGCCGGGAATCGAACACCGGGGAGCTGTTTTTT. Translation: CASSRRESNTGELFF. This sequence joins TRBV5-1 and TRBJ2-2; TRBD2 is a possible D gene (5 bases). CDR1 and CDR2 from the germline V gene are SGHRS and YFSETQ. CDR3 size: 15 residues. Trimming removed 4 bases from V and 0 bases from J, with 10 bases in between.

The V gene is TRBV4-3, the J gene TRBJ1-6; no clear D gene. This CDR3 contains 17 residues. The germline V and J ends were trimmed by 0 bases and 6 bases, with 15 bases remaining between them. Germline V gene data show CDR1 as LGHNA and CDR2 as YSLEER. CDR3 in DNA: TGCGCCAGCAGCCAAGATAGGGCAGACTCTATTAATTCACCCCTCCACTTT. Amino acids: CASSQDRADSINSPLHF.

This clonotype was seen more than once but under ten times. The chain joins TRBV20-1 to TRBJ1-1; TRBD1 matches 8 bases. This CDR3 contains 15 residues. Germline loops: CDR1 DFQATT, CDR2 SNEGSKA (reference sequence). The V gene end was trimmed by 1 base and the J gene end by 2 bases; junction bases not matched to a gene: 6. The CDR3: CSARAPSGGNTEAFF. In DNA, the CDR3 is TGCAGTGCTAGAGCTCCGTCAGGGGGCAACACTGAAGCTTTCTTT.

The chain joins TRBV7-8 to TRBJ2-2; the match to TRBD2 covers 7 bases. CDR3 length equals 16 residues. V shed 1 base and J 1 base; nucleotides not matched to a gene: 3. Germline V gives CDR1 SGHVS, CDR2 FQNEAQ. The CDR3 reads CASSLELAVNTGELFF. The CDR3 region has the DNA TGTGCCAGCAGCTTAGAGCTAGCGGTGAACACCGGGGAGCTGTTTTTT.

This clonotype was counted ten times or more. The gene calls are TRBV12-3 or TRBV12-4 and TRBJ2-1; D is possibly TRBD1 (5 bases). Trimming pared 2 bases from V and 8 bases from J, leaving 7 bases between. The CDR3 extends over 12 amino acids. CDR3 protein: CASSLQGYEQFF. CDR3 bases: TGTGCCAGCAGTTTACAGGGTTATGAGCAGTTCTTC.

The chain carries TRBV24-1 and TRBJ1-5; weak D call: TRBD1 (5 bases). Germline CDR1 KGHDR, CDR2 SFDVKD. The CDR3 sequence is 14 residues long. Trimming stripped 5 bases from V and 6 bases from J, with 13 bases between. The chain's CDR3 is CATSANPGTQPQHF. Here the CDR3 DNA reads TGTGCCACCAGTGCCAATCCAGGGACTCAGCCCCAGCATTTT.

The V and J genes are TRBV19 and TRBJ2-1, with TRBD2 identical over 9 bases. Looked up from germline, CDR1 is LNHDA and CDR2 is SQIVND (reference sequence). The CDR3 is 14 amino acids. J was trimmed by 6 bases and V by 4 bases; bases with no gene match: 4. CDR3: CASSKVAGVNEQFF. CDR3 nucleotides: TGTGCCAGTAGTAAGGTAGCGGGAGTCAATGAGCAGTTCTTC.

This clonotype occurred a few times. This CDR3 is CASSSPSDWRTSYSTDTQYF. As DNA, the CDR3 is TGTGCCAGCAGCTCCCCGTCTGACTGGCGCACTAGTTATAGCACAGATACGCAGTATTTT. The V call is TRBV12-3 or TRBV12-4, the J call TRBJ2-3; maybe TRBD2 (5 bases). The CDR3 covers 20 residues. The V and J ends lost 6 bases and 0 bases respectively, with 28 bases between them.

The chain has TRBV24-1 and TRBJ2-2; TRBD2 matches 13 bases. J lost 0 bases, V lost 5 bases, and 5 bases had no gene match. The CDR3 consists of 18 residues. CDR1 and CDR2 from the germline V gene are KGHDR and SFDVKD. CDR3 sequence reads: CATSALGLAGPNTGELFF. As DNA, the CDR3 is TGTGCCACCAGTGCCTTGGGACTAGCGGGGCCGAACACCGGGGAGCTGTTTTTT.

The rearrangement uses TRBV20-1 and TRBJ1-6, with 7 bases lining up with TRBD1. From germline, CDR1 is DFQATT and CDR2 SNEGSKA (reference sequence). This CDR3 has 14 residues. Trimming at V came to 5 bases and at J to 2 bases, leaving 3 bases not matched to a gene. The CDR3 nucleotides read TGCAGTGCTCGAACAGGGGCCTATAATTCACCCCTCCACTTT. It codes for CSARTGAYNSPLHF.